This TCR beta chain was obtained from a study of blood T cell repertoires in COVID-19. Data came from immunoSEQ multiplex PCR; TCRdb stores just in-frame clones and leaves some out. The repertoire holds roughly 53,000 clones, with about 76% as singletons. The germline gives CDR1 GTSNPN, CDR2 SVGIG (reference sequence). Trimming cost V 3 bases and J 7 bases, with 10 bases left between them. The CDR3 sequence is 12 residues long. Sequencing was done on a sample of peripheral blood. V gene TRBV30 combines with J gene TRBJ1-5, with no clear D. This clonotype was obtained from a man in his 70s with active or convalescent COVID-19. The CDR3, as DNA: TGTGCCTGGAGCCGTTCGGGGCAGCCCCAGCATTTT. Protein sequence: CAWSRSGQPQHF.